This is a list of T cell receptor beta chains from one sample in a study of vaccination and CD4 T cells after COVID-19. No antigen has been assigned to these receptors. TCRdb processed the PCR reads anew with MiXCR; each CDR3 protein has one entry. Of just over 4,000 distinct CDR3 sequences detected, 20% to 25% appear once; the ten largest clones hold approximately 17%. The sequenced sample was CD4+ T cells from blood, cultured in vitro. The receptors were gathered from a human donor who had recovered from COVID-19. CDR3s include the opening cysteine and the closing phenylalanine or tryptophan. Each record gives: V gene, D gene, clone size, J gene, CDR3 DNA, CDR3 protein. D genes are given only for firm matches. The listing skips clone size in some rows; elsewhere it reads once, few, many or a size class.

TRBV20-1	.	few	TRBJ2-1	TGCAGTGCTAGACCTCGTGCGGGGTGGTATGAGCAGTTCTTC	CSARPRAGWYEQFF
TRBV30	.	.	TRBJ2-1	TGTGCCTGGAGTGCTCTCAATGAGCAGTTCTTC	CAWSALNEQFF
TRBV29-1	.	.	TRBJ1-5	TGCAGCGTTGGTGGGGGCAACAATCAGCCCCAGCATTTT	CSVGGGNNQPQHF
TRBV29-1	TRBD1	.	TRBJ1-2	TGCAGCGTTGGGACAGGGGCTGTCACTAACTATGGCTACACCTTC	CSVGTGAVTNYGYTF
TRBV18	.	medium-sized	TRBJ1-2	TGTGCCAGCTCACCTGGCTCGGACTATGGCTACACCTTC	CASSPGSDYGYTF
TRBV15	.	medium-sized	TRBJ1-1	TGTGCCACCAGCAACGACCCAGGAGGGGATCTGAACACTGAAGCTTTCTTT	CATSNDPGGDLNTEAFF
TRBV24-1	TRBD2	.	TRBJ2-5	TGTGCCACCAGTGATTTGCCACTAGCGGAGACCCAGTACTTC	CATSDLPLAETQYF
TRBV20-1	TRBD1	large	TRBJ1-5	TGCAGTGCTTTGGCTGGACAGGGCAATCAGCCCCAGCATTTT	CSALAGQGNQPQHF
TRBV7-8	.	few	TRBJ2-1	TGTGCCAGCAGCAAGACTAGGACGCCCGGTGAGCAGTTCTTC	CASSKTRTPGEQFF
TRBV7-9	.	.	TRBJ1-1	TGTGCCAGCAGCTTAGCCGGGACACCGAACACTGAAGCTTTCTTT	CASSLAGTPNTEAFF
TRBV27	TRBD1	.	TRBJ2-3	TGTGCCAGCAGTTTATCGAGGGGGCCGCTTGATACGCAGTATTTT	CASSLSRGPLDTQYF
TRBV27	.	.	TRBJ2-3	TGTGCCAGCAGTTCGGGGCAGACTACAGATACGCAGTATTTT	CASSSGQTTDTQYF
TRBV6-1	.	few	TRBJ1-6	TGTGCCAGCAGTGAAGCGGGGATTTCACCCCTCCACTTT	CASSEAGISPLHF
TRBV19	.	.	TRBJ1-1	TGTGCCAGTAGTCAGGGTTGGGAAACTGAAGCTTTCTTT	CASSQGWETEAFF
TRBV20-1	.	.	TRBJ2-1	TGCAGTGCGTCCCCGGGTCTCTACAATGAGCAGTTCTTC	CSASPGLYNEQFF
TRBV7-9	.	few	TRBJ2-7	TGTGCCAGCAGCTTCTGGGACGGGGGAACCTACGAGCAGTACTTC	CASSFWDGGTYEQYF
TRBV9	.	.	TRBJ2-1	TGTGCCAGCAGCCCGGAGGGGTTGAAGTACAATGAGCAGTTCTTC	CASSPEGLKYNEQFF
TRBV7-8	TRBD2	once	TRBJ2-3	TGTGCCAGCAGCCCCAGACTAGCGGGGGAGCGCACAGATACGCAGTATTTT	CASSPRLAGERTDTQYF
TRBV15	.	few	TRBJ2-7	TGTGCCACCAGCTTGGACTTTCGACGCGAGCAGTACTTC	CATSLDFRREQYF
TRBV7-2	.	few	TRBJ2-1	TGTGCCAGCAGCGGGAGCGGCAATGACAGGAAGGGAAAACCCAATGAGCAGTTCTTC	CASSGSGNDRKGKPNEQFF
TRBV6-2/TRBV6-3	TRBD1	.	TRBJ1-1	TGTGCCATCCAGGACAGGGGGGGAACTGAAGCTTTCTTT	CAIQDRGGTEAFF
TRBV20-1	.	once	TRBJ1-5	TGCAGTGGTTTGACAGGAGTCAGCAATCAGCCCCAGCATTTT	CSGLTGVSNQPQHF
TRBV12-3/TRBV12-4	.	few	TRBJ2-1	TGTGCCAGCGGCGGCAATTACAATGAGCAGTTCTTC	CASGGNYNEQFF
TRBV5-4	.	.	TRBJ1-1	TGTGCCAGCAGCTTGTTTCTCGAGGGCACTGAAGCTTTCTTT	CASSLFLEGTEAFF
TRBV18	TRBD1	few	TRBJ1-6	TGTGCCAGCTCACCGGGACAGGTTAATTCACCCCTCCACTTT	CASSPGQVNSPLHF
TRBV2	.	few	TRBJ1-3	TGTGCCAATCGGGGTCCCTCTGGAAACACCATATATTTT	CANRGPSGNTIYF
TRBV14	TRBD2	few	TRBJ2-1	TGTGCCAGCAGCCCGCCTGGGCCTAGCGGTGGTAATGAGCAGTTCTTC	CASSPPGPSGGNEQFF
TRBV4-2	TRBD2	few	TRBJ2-3	TGTGCCAGCAGCTTAGCGGGGGACACAGATACGCAGTATTTT	CASSLAGDTDTQYF
TRBV29-1	.	.	TRBJ1-1	TGCAGCGTTTCCCGCCAACTTGGGAACGTTGAAGCTTTCTTT	CSVSRQLGNVEAFF
TRBV5-1	.	.	TRBJ2-3	TGCGCCAGCAGCTCCGGACAGCGCACAGATACGCAGTATTTT	CASSSGQRTDTQYF
TRBV2	TRBD1	medium-sized	TRBJ1-2	TGTGCCAGCAGTGGGACAGGATTCTATGGCTACACCTTC	CASSGTGFYGYTF
TRBV7-9	.	few	TRBJ2-2	TGTGCCAGCAGCTCAGCTGGGGGAGCGAACACCGGGGAGCTGTTTTTT	CASSSAGGANTGELFF
TRBV2	.	few	TRBJ2-1	TGTGCCAGCATGCTCAGGGTCTACAATGAGCAGTTCTTC	CASMLRVYNEQFF
TRBV20-1	.	few	TRBJ1-3	TGCAGTGCTTTTCATTCTGGAAACACCATATATTTT	CSAFHSGNTIYF
TRBV10-2	TRBD1	.	TRBJ1-2	TGCGCCAGCAGCCGGGACAGAAGAGGAGGCTACACCTTC	CASSRDRRGGYTF
TRBV6-5	.	medium-sized	TRBJ1-6	TGTGCCAGCAGTTACTGGAGGAATTCACCCCTCCACTTT	CASSYWRNSPLHF
TRBV20-1	.	medium-sized	TRBJ1-5	TGCAGTGCTACTGACGTCGGGGGTGGGAGTCAGCCCCAGCATTTT	CSATDVGGGSQPQHF
TRBV6-4	.	.	TRBJ1-1	TGTGCCAGCCGCCGGGACGCACTAGGGGGGTCTGAAGCTTTCTTT	CASRRDALGGSEAFF
TRBV6-1	.	few	TRBJ2-1	TGTGCCACCGGAGTTGGAGTTAGCTCCTACAATGAGCAGTTCTTC	CATGVGVSSYNEQFF
TRBV9	.	.	TRBJ2-3	TGTGCCAGCAGCGGGCGAGACCGCACAGATACGCAGTATTTT	CASSGRDRTDTQYF
TRBV20-1	.	few	TRBJ1-5	TGCAGTGCTAGAAAGGGAAATCAGCCCCAGCATTTT	CSARKGNQPQHF
TRBV15	TRBD2	few	TRBJ2-7	TGTGCCACCAGCGGTAGCGGGGGGCAAGCCTACGAGCAGTACTTC	CATSGSGGQAYEQYF